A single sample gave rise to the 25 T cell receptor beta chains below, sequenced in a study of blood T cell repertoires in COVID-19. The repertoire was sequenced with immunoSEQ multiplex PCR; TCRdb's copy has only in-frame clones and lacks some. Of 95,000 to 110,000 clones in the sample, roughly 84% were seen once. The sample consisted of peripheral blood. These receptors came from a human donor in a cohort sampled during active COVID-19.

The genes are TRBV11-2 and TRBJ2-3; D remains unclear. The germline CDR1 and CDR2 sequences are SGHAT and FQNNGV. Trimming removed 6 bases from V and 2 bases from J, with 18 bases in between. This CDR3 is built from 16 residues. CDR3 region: CASSNPLTAFTDTQYF. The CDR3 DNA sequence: TGTGCCAGCAGTAACCCTCTAACTGCCTTCACAGATACGCAGTATTTT.

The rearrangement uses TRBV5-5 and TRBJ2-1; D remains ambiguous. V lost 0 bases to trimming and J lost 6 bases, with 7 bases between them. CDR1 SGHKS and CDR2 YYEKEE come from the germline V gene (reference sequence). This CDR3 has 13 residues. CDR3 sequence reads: CASSLVRVNEQFF. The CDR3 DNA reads TGTGCCAGCAGCTTGGTTCGCGTCAATGAGCAGTTCTTC.

The CDR3 DNA follows: TGTGCCAGTAGTGCGACAGGGTTGAACATTCAGTACTTC. It yields the protein CASSATGLNIQYF. The rearrangement joins TRBV19 to TRBJ2-4, with 7 bases identical to TRBD1. The CDR3 consists of 13 residues. The V segment lost 5 bases and the J segment 7 bases; nucleotides outside the gene matches: 5. The V gene's germline CDR1 is LNHDA and CDR2 SQIVND (reference sequence).

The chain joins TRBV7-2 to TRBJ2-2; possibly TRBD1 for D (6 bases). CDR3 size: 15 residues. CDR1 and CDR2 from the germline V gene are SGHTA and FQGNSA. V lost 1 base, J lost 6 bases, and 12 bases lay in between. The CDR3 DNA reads TGTGCCAGCAGCTTAGATATGGGGGCCCCCGGGGAGCTGTTTTTT. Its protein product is CASSLDMGAPGELFF.

The CDR3 reads CASSPPGQSNSPLHF. CDR3 sequence (DNA): TGTGCCAGCAGCCCCCCGGGACAGAGCAATTCACCCCTCCACTTT. This chain links TRBV14 with TRBJ1-6; 7 bases fit TRBD1. CDR1 is SGHDN, CDR2 FVKESK, per germline. CDR3 length equals 15 residues. Trimming at V came to 4 bases and at J to 7 bases, leaving 7 bases not matched to a gene. The full variable domain, with the rest looked up from reference TRBV14 and TRBJ1-6, is EAGVTQFPSHSVIEKGQTVTLRCDPISGHDNLYWYRRVMGKEIKFLLHFVKESKQDESGMPNNRFLAERTGGTYSTLKVQPAELEDSGVYFCASSPPGQSNSPLHFGNGTRLTVT.

DNA of the CDR3: TGTGCCACCAGTGATCCTCGGGACAGGGGGCCGAGTAACTATGGCTACACCTTC. It translates to CATSDPRDRGPSNYGYTF. This rearrangement joins TRBV24-1 to TRBJ1-2, with 12 bases identical to TRBD1. CDR3 length: 18 amino acids. V was clipped by 3 bases and J by 1 base; unmatched bases: 8. The germline CDR1 and CDR2 sequences are KGHDR and SFDVKD.

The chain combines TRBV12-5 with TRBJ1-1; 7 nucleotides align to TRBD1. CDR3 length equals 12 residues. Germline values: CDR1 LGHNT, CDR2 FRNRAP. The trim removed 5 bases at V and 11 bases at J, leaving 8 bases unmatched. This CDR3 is CASGQQQGRAFF. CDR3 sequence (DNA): TGTGCTAGTGGTCAACAACAGGGGAGGGCTTTCTTT.

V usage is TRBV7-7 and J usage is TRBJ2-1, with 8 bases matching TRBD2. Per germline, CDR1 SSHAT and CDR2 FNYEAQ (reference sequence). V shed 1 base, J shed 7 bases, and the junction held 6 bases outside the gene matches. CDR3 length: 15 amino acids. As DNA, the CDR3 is TGTGCCAGCAGCTTAGGAGCGGGAGTGGGAAATGAGCAGTTCTTC. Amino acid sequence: CASSLGAGVGNEQFF. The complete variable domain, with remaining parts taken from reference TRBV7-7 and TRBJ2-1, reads GAGVSQSPRYKVTKRGQDVTLRCDPISSHATLYWYQQALGQGPEFLTYFNYEAQPDKSGLPSDRFSAERPEGSISTLTIQRTEQRDSAMYRCASSLGAGVGNEQFFGPGTRLTVL.

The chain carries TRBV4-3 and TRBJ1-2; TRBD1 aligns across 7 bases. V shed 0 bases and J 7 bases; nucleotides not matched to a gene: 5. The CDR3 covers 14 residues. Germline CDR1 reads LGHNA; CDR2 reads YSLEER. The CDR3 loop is CASSQDGRGSGYTF. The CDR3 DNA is TGCGCCAGCAGCCAAGATGGCAGGGGGTCTGGCTACACCTTC.

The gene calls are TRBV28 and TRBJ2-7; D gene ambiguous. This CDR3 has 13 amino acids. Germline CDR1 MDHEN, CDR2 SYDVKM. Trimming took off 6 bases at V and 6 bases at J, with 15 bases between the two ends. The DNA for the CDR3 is TGTGCCAGCAGCCCAACCCAGACGGGCGAGCAGTACTTC. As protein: CASSPTQTGEQYF. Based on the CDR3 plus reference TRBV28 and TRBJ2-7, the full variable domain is DVKVTQSSRYLVKRTGEKVFLECVQDMDHENMFWYRQDPGLGLRLIYFSYDVKMKEKGDIPEGYSVSREKKERFSLILESASTNQTSMYLCASSPTQTGEQYFGPGTRLTVT.

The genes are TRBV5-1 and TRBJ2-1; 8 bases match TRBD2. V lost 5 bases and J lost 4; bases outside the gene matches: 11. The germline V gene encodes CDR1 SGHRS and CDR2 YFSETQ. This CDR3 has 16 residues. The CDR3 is CASRGASGSGYNEQFF. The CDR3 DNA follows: TGCGCCAGCAGGGGGGCAAGCGGGAGTGGGTACAATGAGCAGTTCTTC.

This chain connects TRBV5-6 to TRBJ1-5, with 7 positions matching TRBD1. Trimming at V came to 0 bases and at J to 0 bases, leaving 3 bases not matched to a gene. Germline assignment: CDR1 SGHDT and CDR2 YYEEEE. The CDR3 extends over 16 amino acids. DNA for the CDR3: TGTGCCAGCAGCTTGGAGGGGGCCCTTAGCAATCAGCCCCAGCATTTT. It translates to CASSLEGALSNQPQHF.

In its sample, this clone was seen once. The CDR3 reads CASSFHRYPGEAFF. Written as DNA, the CDR3 is TGTGCCAGCAGTTTCCACCGCTACCCGGGTGAAGCTTTCTTT. The gene calls are TRBV27 and TRBJ1-1; unclear D gene. V lost 3 bases, J lost 7 bases, and 15 bases lay in between. Germline loops: CDR1 MNHEY, CDR2 SMNVEV (reference sequence). The CDR3 runs to 14 residues.

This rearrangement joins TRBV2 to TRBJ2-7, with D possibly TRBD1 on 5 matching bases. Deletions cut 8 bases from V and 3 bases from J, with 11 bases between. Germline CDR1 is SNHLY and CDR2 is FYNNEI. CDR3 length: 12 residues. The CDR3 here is CASCRQSYEQYF. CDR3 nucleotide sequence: TGTGCCAGCTGTAGACAGAGCTACGAGCAGTACTTC.

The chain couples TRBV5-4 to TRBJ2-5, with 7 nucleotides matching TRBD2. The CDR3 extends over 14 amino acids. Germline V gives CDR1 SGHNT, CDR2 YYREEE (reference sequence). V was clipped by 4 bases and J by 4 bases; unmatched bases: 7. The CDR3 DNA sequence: TGTGCCAGCAGCACAAGGACGGGGGGAGAGACCCAGTACTTC. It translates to CASSTRTGGETQYF.

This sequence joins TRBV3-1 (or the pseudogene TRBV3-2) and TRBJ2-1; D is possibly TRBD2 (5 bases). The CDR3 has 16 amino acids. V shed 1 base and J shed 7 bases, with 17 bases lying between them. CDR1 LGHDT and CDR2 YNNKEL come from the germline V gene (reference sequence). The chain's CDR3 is CASSQVTTPRVNEQFF. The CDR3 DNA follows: TGTGCCAGCAGCCAAGTAACTACCCCGCGGGTGAATGAGCAGTTCTTC.

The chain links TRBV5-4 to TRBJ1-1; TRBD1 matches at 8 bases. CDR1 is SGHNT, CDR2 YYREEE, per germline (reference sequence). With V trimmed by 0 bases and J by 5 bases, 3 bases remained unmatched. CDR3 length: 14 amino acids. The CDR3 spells CASSLARGLTEAFF. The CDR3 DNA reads TGTGCCAGCAGCTTGGCCAGGGGGCTTACTGAAGCTTTCTTT.

CDR3 nucleotide sequence: TGTGCCAGCAGCTTCGGGACTAGCGGGAGTGCCTCCTACAATGAGCAGTTCTTC. Its protein is CASSFGTSGSASYNEQFF. V is TRBV7-8 and J is TRBJ2-1; 14 nucleotides align to TRBD2. There are 18 residues in the CDR3. Germline V gene data show CDR1 as SGHVS and CDR2 as FQNEAQ. J gave up 0 bases and V 3 bases, and 4 bases lay outside the gene matches.

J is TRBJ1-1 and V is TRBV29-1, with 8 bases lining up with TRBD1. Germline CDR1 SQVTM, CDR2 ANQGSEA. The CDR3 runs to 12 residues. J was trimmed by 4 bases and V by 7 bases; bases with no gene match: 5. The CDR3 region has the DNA TGCAGCGCCGGGACAGGAGGCACTGAAGCTTTCTTT. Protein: CSAGTGGTEAFF. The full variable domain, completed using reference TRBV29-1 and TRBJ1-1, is SAVISQKPSRDICQRGTSLTIQCQVDSQVTMMFWYRQQPGQSLTLIATANQGSEATYESGFVIDKFPISRPNLTFSTLTVSNMSPEDSSIYLCSAGTGGTEAFFGQGTRLTVV.

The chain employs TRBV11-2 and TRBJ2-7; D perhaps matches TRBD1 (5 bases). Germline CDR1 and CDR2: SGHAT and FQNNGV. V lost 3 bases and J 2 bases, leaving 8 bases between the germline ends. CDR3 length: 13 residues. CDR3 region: CASSLTVTYEQYV. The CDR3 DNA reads TGTGCCAGCAGCTTGACAGTAACCTACGAGCAGTACGTC.

CDR3 nucleotide sequence: TGTGCCAGCTCACCACCCGAACTAGCGGGGTTCTACGAGCAGTACTTC. Translating it yields CASSPPELAGFYEQYF. The chain carries TRBV18 and TRBJ2-7; 10 bases fit TRBD2. The germline CDR1 and CDR2 sequences are KGHSH and LQKENI. The CDR3 contains 16 residues. The V segment lost 0 bases and the J segment 3 bases; nucleotides outside the gene matches: 5. Complete variable domain (other parts from reference TRBV18 and TRBJ2-7): NAGVMQNPRHLVRRRGQEARLRCSPMKGHSHVYWYRQLPEEGLKFMVYLQKENIIDESGMPKERFSAEFPKEGPSILRIQQVVRGDSAAYFCASSPPELAGFYEQYFGPGTRLTVT.

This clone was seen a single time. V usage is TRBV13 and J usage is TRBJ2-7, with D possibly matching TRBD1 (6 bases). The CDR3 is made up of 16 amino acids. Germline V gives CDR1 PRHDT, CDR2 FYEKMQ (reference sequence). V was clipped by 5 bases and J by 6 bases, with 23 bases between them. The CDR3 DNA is TGTGCCAGCAGCGATTACACAGACACAGGGACCGGCGAGCAGTACTTC. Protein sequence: CASSDYTDTGTGEQYF.

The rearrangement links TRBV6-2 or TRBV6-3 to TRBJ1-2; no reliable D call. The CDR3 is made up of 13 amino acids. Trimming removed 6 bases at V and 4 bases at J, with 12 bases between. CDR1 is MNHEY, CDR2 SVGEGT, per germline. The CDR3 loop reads CASSLWEIYGYTF. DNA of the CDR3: TGTGCCAGCAGCCTCTGGGAGATCTATGGCTACACCTTC.

CDR3 protein: CASSFTVNEKLFF. The CDR3 nucleotides read TGTGCCAGCAGCTTCACAGTTAATGAAAAACTGTTTTTT. The chain uses TRBV5-4 and TRBJ1-4, with no clear D. Trimming took off 2 bases at V and 4 bases at J, with 6 bases between the two ends. Germline V lookup: CDR1 SGHNT, CDR2 YYREEE (reference sequence). The CDR3 runs to 13 residues.

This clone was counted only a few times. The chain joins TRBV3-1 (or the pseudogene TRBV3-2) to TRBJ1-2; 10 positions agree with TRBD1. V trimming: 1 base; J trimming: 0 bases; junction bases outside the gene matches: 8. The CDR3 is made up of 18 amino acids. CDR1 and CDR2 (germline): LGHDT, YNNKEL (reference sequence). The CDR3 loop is CASSQGGTGAQANYGYTF. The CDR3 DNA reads TGTGCCAGCAGCCAAGGTGGGACAGGGGCCCAAGCTAACTATGGCTACACCTTC.